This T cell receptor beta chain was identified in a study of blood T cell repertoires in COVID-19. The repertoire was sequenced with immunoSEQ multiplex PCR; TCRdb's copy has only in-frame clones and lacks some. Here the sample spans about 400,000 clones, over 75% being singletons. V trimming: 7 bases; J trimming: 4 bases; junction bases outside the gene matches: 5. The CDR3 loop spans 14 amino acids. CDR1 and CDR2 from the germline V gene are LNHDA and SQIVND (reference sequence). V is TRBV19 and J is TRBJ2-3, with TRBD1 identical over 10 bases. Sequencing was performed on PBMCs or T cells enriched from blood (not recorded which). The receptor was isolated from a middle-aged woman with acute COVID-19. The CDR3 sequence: CASNPTGGPDTQYF. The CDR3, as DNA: TGTGCCAGTAACCCGACAGGGGGCCCAGATACGCAGTATTTT.